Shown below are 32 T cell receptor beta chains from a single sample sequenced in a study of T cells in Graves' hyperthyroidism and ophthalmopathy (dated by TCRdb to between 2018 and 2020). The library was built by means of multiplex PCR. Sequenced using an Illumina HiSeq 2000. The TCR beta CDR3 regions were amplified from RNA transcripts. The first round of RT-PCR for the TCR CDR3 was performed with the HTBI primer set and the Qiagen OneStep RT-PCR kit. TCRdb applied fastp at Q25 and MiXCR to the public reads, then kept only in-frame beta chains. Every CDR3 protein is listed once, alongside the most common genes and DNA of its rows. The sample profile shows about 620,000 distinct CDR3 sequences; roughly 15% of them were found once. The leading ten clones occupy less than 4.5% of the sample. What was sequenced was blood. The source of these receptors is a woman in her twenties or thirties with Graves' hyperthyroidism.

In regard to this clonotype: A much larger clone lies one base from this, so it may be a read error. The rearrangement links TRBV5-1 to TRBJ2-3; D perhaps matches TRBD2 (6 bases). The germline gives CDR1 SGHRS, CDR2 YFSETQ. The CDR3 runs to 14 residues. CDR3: CASNRGTSTDAQYF. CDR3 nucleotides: TGCGCCAGCAATCGCGGCACTAGCACAGATGCGCAGTATTTT.

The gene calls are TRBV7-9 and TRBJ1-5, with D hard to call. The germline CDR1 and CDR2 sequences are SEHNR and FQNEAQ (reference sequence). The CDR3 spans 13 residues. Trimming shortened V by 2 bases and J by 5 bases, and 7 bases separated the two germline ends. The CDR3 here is CASSLSLDQPQHF. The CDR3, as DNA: TGTGCCAGCAGCTTATCTTTAGATCAGCCCCAGCATTTT. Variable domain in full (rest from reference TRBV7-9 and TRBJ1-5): DTGVSQNPRHKITKRGQNVTFRCDPISEHNRLYWYRQTLGQGPEFLTYFQNEAQLEKSRLLSDRFSAERPKGSFSTLEIQRTEQGDSAMYLCASSLSLDQPQHFGDGTRLSIL.

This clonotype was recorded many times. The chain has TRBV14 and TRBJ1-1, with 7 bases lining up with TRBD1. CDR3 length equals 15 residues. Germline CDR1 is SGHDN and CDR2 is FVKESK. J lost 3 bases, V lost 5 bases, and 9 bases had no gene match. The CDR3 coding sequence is TGTGCCAGCAGCTTAACAGGGGAACCCTACACTGAAGCTTTCTTT. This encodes CASSLTGEPYTEAFF.

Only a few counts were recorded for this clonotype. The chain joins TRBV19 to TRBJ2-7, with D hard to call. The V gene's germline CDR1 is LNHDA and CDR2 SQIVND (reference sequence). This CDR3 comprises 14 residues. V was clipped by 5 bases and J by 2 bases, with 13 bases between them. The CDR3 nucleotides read TGTGCCAGTAGTCACGGCAGTCTGGCCTACGAGCAGTACTTC. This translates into CASSHGSLAYEQYF.

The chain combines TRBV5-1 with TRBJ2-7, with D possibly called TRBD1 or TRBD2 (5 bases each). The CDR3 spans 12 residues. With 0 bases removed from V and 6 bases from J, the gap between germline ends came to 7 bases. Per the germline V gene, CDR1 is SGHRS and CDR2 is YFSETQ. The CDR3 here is CASSLDGAEQYF. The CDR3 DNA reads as TGCGCCAGCAGCTTGGACGGGGCCGAGCAGTACTTC.

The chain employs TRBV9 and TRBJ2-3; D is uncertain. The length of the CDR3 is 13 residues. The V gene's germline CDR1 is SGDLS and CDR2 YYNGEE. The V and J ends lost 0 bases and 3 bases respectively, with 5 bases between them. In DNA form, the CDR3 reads TGTGCCAGCAGCGTAGGCGCGACAGATACGCAGTATTTT. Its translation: CASSVGATDTQYF.

CDR3 nucleotides: TGTGCCAGCAGCTATTACAGAGGCAGGCAGCCCCAGCATTTT. This translates into CASSYYRGRQPQHF. J is TRBJ1-5 and V is TRBV5-6, with D uncertain. The CDR3 has 14 amino acids. Germline V gene sequence: CDR1 SGHDT, CDR2 YYEEEE. Trimming shortened V by 3 bases and J by 7 bases, and 14 bases separated the two germline ends. The full variable domain, in which reference TRBV5-6 and TRBJ1-5 provide the parts outside the CDR3, is DAGVTQSPTHLIKTRGQQVTLRCSPKSGHDTVSWYQQALGQGPQFIFQYYEEEERQRGNFPDRFSGHQFPNYSSELNVNALLLGDSALYLCASSYYRGRQPQHFGDGTRLSIL.

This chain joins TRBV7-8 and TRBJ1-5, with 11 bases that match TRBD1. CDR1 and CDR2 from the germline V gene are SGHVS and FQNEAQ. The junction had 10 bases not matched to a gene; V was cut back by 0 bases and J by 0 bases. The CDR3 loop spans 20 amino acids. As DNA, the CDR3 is TGTGCCAGCAGCTTAGCCCTTACTCGGGACAGGGGGGGTAGCAATCAGCCCCAGCATTTT. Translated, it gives CASSLALTRDRGGSNQPQHF.

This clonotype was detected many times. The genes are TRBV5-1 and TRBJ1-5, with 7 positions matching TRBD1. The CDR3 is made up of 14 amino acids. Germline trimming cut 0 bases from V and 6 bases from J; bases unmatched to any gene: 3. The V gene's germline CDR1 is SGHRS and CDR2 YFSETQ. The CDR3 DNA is TGCGCCAGCAGCTTGGAAGCAGGGGGTCAGCCCCAGCATTTT. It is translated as CASSLEAGGQPQHF.

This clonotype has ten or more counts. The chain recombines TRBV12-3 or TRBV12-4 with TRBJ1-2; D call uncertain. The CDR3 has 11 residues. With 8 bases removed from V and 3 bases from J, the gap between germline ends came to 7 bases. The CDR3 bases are TGTGCCAGCCGGCTTTACTATGGCTACACCTTC. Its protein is CASRLYYGYTF.

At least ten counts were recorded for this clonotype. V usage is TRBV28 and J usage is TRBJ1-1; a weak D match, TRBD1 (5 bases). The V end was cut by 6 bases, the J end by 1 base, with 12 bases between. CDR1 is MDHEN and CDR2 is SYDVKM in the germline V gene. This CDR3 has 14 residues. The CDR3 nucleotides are TGTGCCAGCAGCAGTTTAGGGGCGAACACTGAAGCTTTCTTT. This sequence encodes CASSSLGANTEAFF.

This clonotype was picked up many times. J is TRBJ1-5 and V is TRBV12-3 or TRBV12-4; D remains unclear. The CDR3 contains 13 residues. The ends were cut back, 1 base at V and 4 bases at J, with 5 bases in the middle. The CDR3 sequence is CASSLGFNQPQHF. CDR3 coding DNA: TGTGCCAGCAGTTTAGGTTTTAATCAGCCCCAGCATTTT.

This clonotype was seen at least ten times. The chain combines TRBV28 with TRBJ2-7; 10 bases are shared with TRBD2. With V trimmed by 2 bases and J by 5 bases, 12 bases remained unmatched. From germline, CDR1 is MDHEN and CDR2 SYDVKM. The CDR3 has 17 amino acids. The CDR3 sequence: CASSLGRWLAGVHEQYF. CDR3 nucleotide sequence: TGTGCCAGCAGTTTAGGGCGGTGGCTAGCGGGAGTCCACGAGCAGTACTTC.

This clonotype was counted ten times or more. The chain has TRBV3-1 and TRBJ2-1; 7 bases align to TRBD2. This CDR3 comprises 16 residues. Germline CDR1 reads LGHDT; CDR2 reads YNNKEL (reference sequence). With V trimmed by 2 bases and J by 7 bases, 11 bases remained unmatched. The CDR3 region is CASSQTRSSGRNEQFF. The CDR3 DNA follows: TGTGCCAGCAGCCAAACGCGGTCTAGCGGAAGAAATGAGCAGTTCTTC.

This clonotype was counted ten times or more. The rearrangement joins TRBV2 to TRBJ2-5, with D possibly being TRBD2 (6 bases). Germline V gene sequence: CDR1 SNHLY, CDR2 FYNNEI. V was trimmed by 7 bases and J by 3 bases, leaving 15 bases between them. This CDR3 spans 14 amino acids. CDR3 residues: CASIWGEAEETQYF. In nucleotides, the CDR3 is TGTGCCAGCATCTGGGGGGAGGCCGAAGAGACCCAGTACTTC.

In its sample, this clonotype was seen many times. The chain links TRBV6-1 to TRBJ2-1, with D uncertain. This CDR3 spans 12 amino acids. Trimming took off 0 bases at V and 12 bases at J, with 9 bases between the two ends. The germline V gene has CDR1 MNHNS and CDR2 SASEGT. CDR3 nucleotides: TGTGCCAGCAGTGAAGCGACGCGGAGGCAGTTCTTC. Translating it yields CASSEATRRQFF.

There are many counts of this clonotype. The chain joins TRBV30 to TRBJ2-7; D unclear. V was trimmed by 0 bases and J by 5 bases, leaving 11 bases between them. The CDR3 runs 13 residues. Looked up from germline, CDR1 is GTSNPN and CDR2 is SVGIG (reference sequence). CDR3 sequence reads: CAWSVGFRHEQYF. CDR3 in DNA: TGTGCCTGGAGTGTCGGGTTTAGGCACGAGCAGTACTTC.

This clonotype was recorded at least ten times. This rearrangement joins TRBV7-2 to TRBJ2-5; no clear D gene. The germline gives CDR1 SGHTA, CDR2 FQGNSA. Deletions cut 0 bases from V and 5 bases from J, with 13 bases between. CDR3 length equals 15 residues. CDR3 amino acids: CASSLAYEGMETQYF. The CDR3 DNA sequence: TGTGCCAGCAGCTTAGCTTACGAAGGGATGGAGACCCAGTACTTC.

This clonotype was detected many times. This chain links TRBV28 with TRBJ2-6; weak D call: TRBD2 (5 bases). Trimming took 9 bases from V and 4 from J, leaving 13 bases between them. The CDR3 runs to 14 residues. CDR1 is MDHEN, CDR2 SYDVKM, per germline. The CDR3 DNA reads TGTGCCAGTCGTGGGCCGGGAGGGGCCAACGTCCTGACTTTC. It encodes CASRGPGGANVLTF.

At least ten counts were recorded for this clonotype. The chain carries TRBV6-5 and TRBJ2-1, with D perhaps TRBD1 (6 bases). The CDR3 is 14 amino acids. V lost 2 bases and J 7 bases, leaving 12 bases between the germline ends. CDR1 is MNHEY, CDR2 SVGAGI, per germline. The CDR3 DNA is TGTGCCAGCAGTTACGGGCAGGGGAAGAATGAGCAGTTCTTC. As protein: CASSYGQGKNEQFF.

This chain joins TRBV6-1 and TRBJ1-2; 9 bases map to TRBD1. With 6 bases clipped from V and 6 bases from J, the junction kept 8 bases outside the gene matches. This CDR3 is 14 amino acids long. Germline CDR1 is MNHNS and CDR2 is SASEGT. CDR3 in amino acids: CASSFSRDRDGYTF. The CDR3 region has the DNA TGTGCCAGCAGCTTCTCTCGGGACAGGGATGGCTACACCTTC.

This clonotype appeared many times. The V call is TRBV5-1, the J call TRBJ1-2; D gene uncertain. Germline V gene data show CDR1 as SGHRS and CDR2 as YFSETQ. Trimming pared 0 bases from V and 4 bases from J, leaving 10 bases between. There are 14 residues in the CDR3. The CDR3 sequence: CASSLGGTSYGYTF. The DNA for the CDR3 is TGCGCCAGCAGCTTGGGCGGCACCAGCTATGGCTACACCTTC.

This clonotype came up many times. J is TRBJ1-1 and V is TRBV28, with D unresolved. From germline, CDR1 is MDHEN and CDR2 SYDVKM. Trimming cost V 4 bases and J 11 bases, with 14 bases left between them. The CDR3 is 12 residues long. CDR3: CASSSRARSAFF. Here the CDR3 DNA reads TGTGCCAGCAGTTCAAGGGCGCGGTCGGCTTTCTTT.

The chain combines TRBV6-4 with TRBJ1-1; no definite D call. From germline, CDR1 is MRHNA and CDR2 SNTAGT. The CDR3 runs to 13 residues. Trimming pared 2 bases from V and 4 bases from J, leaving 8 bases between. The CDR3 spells CASSDSPGTEAFF. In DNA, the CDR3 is TGTGCCAGCAGTGACAGCCCCGGCACTGAAGCTTTCTTT.

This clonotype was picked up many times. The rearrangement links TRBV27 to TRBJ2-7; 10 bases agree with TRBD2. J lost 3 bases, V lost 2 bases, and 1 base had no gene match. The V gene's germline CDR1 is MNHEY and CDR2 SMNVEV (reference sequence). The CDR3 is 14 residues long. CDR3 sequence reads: CASSLSGRGYEQYF. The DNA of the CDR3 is TGTGCCAGCAGTTTAAGCGGGAGGGGCTACGAGCAGTACTTC.

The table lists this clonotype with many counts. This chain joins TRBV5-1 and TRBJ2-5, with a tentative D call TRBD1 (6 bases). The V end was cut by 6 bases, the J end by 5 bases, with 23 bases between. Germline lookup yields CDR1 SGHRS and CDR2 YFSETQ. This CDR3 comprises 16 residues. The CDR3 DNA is TGCGCCAGCACTAACACGGACAGTGGGGGTTTGGAGACCCAGTACTTC. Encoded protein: CASTNTDSGGLETQYF.

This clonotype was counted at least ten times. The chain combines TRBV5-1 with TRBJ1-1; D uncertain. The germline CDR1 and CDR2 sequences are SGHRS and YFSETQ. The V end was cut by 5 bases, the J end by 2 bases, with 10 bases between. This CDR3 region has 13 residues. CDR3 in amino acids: CASRGKGNTEAFF. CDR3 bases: TGCGCCAGCAGGGGGAAAGGAAACACTGAAGCTTTCTTT.

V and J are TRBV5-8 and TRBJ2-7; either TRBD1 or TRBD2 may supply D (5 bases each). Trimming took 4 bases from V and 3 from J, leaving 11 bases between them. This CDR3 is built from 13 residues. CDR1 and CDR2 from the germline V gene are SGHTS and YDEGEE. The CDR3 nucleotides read TGTGCCAGCAGCACGGGGACGTTCTACGAGCAGTACTTC. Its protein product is CASSTGTFYEQYF.

The CDR3 DNA sequence: TGCAGCTTCCGGGCCTCTAGCACAGATACGCAGTATTTT. Translation: CSFRASSTDTQYF. The chain links TRBV29-1 to TRBJ2-3, with D uncertain. Trimming stripped 8 bases from V and 0 bases from J, with 12 bases between. This CDR3 region has 13 residues. Germline values: CDR1 SQVTM, CDR2 ANQGSEA.

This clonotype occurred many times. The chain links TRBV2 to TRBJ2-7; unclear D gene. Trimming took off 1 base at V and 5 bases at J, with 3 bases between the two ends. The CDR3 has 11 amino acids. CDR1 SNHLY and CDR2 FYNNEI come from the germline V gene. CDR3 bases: TGTGCCAGCAGTGAAGACCACGAGCAGTACTTC. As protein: CASSEDHEQYF.

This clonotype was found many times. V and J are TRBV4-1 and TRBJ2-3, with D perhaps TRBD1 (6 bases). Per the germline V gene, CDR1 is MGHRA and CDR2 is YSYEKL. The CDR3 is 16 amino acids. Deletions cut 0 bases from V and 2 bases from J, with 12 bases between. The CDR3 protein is CASSQDGGQPTDTQYF. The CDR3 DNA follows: TGCGCCAGCAGCCAAGATGGTGGACAGCCCACAGATACGCAGTATTTT.

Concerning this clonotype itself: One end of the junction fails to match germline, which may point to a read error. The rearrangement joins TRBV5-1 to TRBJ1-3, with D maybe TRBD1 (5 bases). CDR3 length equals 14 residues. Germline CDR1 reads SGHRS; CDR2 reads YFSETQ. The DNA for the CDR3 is TGCGCCAGCAGCCTCTTCGTGGGGGGAAACACCGTATATTTT. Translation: CASSLFVGGNTVYF.